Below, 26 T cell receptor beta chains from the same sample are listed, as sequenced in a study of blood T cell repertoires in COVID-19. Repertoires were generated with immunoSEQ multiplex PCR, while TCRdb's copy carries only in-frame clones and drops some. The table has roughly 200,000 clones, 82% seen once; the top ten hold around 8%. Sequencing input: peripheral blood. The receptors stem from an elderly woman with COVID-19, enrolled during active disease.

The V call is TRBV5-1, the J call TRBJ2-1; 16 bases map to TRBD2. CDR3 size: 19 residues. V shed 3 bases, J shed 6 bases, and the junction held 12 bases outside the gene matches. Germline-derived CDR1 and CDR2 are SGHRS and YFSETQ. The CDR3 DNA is TGCGCCAGCAGCTCCACCGGGACTAGCGGGGGGGGTTATTTCAATGAGCAGTTCTTC. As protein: CASSSTGTSGGGYFNEQFF.

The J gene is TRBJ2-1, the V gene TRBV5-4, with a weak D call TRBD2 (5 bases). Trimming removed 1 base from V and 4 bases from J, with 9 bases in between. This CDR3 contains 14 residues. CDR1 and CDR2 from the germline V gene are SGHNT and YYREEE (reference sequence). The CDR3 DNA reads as TGTGCCAGCAGCTTGCAACGGGGTTACAATGAGCAGTTCTTC. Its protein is CASSLQRGYNEQFF.

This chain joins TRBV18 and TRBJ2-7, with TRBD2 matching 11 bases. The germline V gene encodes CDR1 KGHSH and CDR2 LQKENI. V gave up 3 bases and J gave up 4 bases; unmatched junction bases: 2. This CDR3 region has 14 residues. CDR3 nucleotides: TGTGCCAGCTCACCGGGACTAGCGGATTACGAGCAGTACTTC. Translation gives CASSPGLADYEQYF.

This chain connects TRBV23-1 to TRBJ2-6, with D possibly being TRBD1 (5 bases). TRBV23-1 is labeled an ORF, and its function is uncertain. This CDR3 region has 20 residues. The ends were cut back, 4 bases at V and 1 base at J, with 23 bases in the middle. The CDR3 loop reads CASSPFGRAIGWSGANVLTF. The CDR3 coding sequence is TGCGCCAGCAGTCCTTTTGGCAGGGCGATTGGGTGGTCTGGGGCCAACGTCCTGACTTTC.

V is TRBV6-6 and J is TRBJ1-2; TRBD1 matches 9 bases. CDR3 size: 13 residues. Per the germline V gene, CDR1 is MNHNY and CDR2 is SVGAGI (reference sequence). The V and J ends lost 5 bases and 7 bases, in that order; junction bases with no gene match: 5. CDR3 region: CASSRTGAAGYTF. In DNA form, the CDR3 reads TGTGCCAGCAGTAGGACAGGGGCGGCTGGCTACACCTTC.

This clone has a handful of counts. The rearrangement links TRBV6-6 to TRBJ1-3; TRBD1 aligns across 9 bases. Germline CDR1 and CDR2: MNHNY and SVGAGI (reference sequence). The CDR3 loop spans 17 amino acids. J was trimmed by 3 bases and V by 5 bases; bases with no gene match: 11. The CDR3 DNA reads TGTGCCAGCAGTCGGGACAGGGTATCTTCTTTTGGAAACACCATATATTTT. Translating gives CASSRDRVSSFGNTIYF.

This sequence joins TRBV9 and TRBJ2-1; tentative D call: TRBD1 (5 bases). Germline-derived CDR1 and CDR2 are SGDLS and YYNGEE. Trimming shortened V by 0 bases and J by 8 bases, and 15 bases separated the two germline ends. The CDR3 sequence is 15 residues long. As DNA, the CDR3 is TGTGCCAGCAGCGTAGAGGGGTTAGGAAGGGATGAGCAGTTCTTC. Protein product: CASSVEGLGRDEQFF.

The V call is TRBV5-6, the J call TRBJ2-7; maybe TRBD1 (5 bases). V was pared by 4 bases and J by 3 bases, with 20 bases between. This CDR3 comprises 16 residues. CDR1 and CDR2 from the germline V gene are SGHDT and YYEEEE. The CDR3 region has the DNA TGTGCCAGCAGCCACGGGCCTAATAGGGGTCGCTACGAGCAGTACTTC. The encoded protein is CASSHGPNRGRYEQYF.

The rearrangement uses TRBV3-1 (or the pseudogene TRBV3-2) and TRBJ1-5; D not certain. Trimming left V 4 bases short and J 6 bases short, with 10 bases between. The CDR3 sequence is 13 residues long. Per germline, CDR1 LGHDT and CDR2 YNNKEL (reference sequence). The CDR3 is CASSREGSQPQHF. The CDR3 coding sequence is TGTGCCAGCAGCCGGGAAGGGAGTCAGCCCCAGCATTTT.

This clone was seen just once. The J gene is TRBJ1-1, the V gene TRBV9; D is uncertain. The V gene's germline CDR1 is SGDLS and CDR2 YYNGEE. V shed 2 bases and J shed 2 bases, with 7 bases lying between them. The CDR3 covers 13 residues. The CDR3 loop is CASSVRLNTEAFF. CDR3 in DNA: TGTGCCAGCAGCGTCAGGCTTAACACTGAAGCTTTCTTT.

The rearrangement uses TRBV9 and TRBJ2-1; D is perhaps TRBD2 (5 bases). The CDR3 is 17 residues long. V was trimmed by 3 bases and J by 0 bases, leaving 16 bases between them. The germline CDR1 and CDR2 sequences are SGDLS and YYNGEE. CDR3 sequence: CASSAWTPLGSYNEQFF. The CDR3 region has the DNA TGTGCCAGCAGCGCCTGGACTCCTCTAGGCTCCTACAATGAGCAGTTCTTC.

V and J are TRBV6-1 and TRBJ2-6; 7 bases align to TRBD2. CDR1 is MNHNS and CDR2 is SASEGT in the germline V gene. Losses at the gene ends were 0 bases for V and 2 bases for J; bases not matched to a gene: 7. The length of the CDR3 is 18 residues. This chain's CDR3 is CASSEAVGLRAGANVLTF. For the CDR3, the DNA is TGTGCCAGCAGTGAAGCTGTGGGACTAAGGGCTGGGGCCAACGTCCTGACTTTC.

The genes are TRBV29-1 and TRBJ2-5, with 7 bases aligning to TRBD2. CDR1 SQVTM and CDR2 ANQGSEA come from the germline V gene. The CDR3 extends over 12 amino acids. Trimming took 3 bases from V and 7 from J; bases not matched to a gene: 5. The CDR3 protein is CSVERGSGTQYF. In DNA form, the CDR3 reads TGCAGCGTTGAGCGCGGGAGCGGGACCCAGTACTTC.

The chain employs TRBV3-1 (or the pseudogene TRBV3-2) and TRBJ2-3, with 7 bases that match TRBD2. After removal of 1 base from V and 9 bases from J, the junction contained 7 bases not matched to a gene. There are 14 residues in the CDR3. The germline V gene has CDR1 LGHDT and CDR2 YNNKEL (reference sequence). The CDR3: CASSQVVGRGTQYF. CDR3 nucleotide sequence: TGTGCCAGCAGCCAAGTAGTGGGGAGGGGAACGCAGTATTTT.

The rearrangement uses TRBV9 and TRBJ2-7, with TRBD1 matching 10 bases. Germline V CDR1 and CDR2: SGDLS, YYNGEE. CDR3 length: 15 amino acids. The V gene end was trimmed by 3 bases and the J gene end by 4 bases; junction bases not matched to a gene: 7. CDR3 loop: CASSGGDRGSYEQYF. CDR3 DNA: TGTGCCAGCAGCGGGGGGGACAGGGGAAGTTACGAGCAGTACTTC.

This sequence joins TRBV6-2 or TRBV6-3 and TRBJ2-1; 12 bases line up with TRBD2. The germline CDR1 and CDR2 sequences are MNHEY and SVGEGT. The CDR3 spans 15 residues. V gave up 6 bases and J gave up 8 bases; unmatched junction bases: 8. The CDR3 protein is CASSSTSGRFHEQFF. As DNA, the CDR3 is TGTGCCAGCAGCTCGACTAGCGGGAGATTTCATGAGCAGTTCTTC.

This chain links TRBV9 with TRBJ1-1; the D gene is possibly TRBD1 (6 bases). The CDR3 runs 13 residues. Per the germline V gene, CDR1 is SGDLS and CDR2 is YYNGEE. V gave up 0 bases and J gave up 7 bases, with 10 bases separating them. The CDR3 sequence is CASSVGGRNEAFF. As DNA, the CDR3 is TGTGCCAGCAGCGTAGGGGGGCGCAATGAAGCTTTCTTT. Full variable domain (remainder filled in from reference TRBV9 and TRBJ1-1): DSGVTQTPKHLITATGQRVTLRCSPRSGDLSVYWYQQSLDQGLQFLIQYYNGEERAKGNILERFSAQQFPDLHSELNLSSLELGDSALYFCASSVGGRNEAFFGQGTRLTVV.

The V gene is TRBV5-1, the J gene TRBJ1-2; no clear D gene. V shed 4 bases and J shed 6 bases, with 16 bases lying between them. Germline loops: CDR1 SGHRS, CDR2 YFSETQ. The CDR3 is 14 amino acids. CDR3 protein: CASSPGGQRDGYTF. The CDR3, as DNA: TGCGCCAGCAGCCCAGGCGGGCAACGGGATGGCTACACCTTC.

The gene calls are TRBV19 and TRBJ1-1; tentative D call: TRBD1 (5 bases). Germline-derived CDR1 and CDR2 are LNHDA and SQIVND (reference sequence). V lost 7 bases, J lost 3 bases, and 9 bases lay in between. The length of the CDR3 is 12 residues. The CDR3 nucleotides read TGTGCCAGTAACGACAGACACACTGAAGCTTTCTTT. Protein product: CASNDRHTEAFF.

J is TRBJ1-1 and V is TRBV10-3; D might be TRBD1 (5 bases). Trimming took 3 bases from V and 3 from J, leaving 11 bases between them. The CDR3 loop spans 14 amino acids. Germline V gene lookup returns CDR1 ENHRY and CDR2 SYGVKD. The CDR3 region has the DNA TGTGCCATCAGTGAAACGGGGGAGTACACTGAAGCTTTCTTT. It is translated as CAISETGEYTEAFF.

The CDR3: CASTDRGSRDSYGYTF. CDR3 in DNA: TGTGCCAGTACCGATAGGGGATCGAGGGACAGCTATGGCTACACCTTC. The chain recombines TRBV19 with TRBJ1-2; 7 nucleotides match TRBD1. The CDR3 sequence is 16 residues long. V trimming: 7 bases; J trimming: 4 bases; junction bases outside the gene matches: 15. Germline V gene sequence: CDR1 LNHDA, CDR2 SQIVND (reference sequence).

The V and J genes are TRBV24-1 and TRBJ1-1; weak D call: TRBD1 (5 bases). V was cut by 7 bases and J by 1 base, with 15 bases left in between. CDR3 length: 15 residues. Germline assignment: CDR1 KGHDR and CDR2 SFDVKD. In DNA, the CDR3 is TGTGCCACCAGGGTTAGGGGCGGGAGGAACACTGAAGCTTTCTTT. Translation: CATRVRGGRNTEAFF.

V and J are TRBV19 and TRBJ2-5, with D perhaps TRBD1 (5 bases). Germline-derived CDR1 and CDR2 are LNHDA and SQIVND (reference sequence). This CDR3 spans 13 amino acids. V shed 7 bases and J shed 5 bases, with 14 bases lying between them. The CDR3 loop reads CASNSDRMETQYF. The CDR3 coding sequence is TGTGCCAGTAACTCCGACAGAATGGAGACCCAGTACTTC.

DNA of the CDR3: TGTGCCAGCAGCTTAACGGCGGGTCTCACAGATACGCAGTATTTT. Translating it yields CASSLTAGLTDTQYF. The V call is TRBV7-3, the J call TRBJ2-3, with a possible D match to TRBD2 (5 bases). Trimming took 0 bases from V and 2 from J, leaving 9 bases between them. Looked up from germline, CDR1 is SGHTA and CDR2 is FQGTGA. The CDR3 has 15 residues.

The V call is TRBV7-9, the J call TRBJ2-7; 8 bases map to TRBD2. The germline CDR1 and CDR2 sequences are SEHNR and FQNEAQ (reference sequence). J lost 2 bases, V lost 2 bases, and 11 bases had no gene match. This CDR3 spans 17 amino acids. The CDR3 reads CASSLRGGPRDPYEQYF. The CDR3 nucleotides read TGTGCCAGCAGCTTACGGGGGGGGCCCAGGGACCCCTACGAGCAGTACTTC.

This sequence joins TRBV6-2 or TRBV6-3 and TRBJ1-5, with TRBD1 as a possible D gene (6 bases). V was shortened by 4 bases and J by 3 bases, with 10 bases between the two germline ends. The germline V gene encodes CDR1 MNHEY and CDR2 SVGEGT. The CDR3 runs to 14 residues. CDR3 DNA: TGTGCCAGCAGTTCAGGACAGCCCAATCAGCCCCAGCATTTT. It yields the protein CASSSGQPNQPQHF.